These T cell receptor beta chains were read from a single sample in a study of human versus mouse CDR3 diversity and MHC coevolution. Only in-frame clones appear in the TCRdb table, and some are missing; sequencing was by immunoSEQ multiplex PCR. The data hold about 80,000 clones, with roughly 93% observed a single time. Sequencing was carried out using naive CD4+ T cells from blood. The source of these receptors is a person between 30 and 69 years old in good health. CDR3s include the opening cysteine and the closing phenylalanine or tryptophan. Each record gives: clone size, V gene, D gene, J gene, CDR3 protein, CDR3 DNA. D genes are given only for firm matches. Clone size is shown for a subset of rows, as once, few, many or a class of expanded clone.

clone_size: -; v_call: TRBV5-1; d_call: TRBD2; j_call: TRBJ2-5; cdr3_aa: CASSLVGTASGDETQYF; cdr3_nt: TGCGCCAGCAGCTTGGTGGGAACGGCTAGCGGGGATGAGACCCAGTACTTC
clone_size: -; v_call: TRBV18; d_call: -; j_call: TRBJ2-1; cdr3_aa: CASSPSVQGYNEQFF; cdr3_nt: TGTGCCAGCTCACCATCCGTGCAGGGTTACAATGAGCAGTTCTTC
clone_size: -; v_call: TRBV7-2; d_call: -; j_call: TRBJ1-5; cdr3_aa: CASSLVARNQPQHF; cdr3_nt: TGTGCCAGCAGCTTAGTAGCTCGCAATCAGCCCCAGCATTTT
clone_size: -; v_call: TRBV19; d_call: TRBD1; j_call: TRBJ1-1; cdr3_aa: CASSPRDRDDTEAFF; cdr3_nt: TGTGCCAGTAGTCCCCGCGACAGGGATGACACTGAAGCTTTCTTT
clone_size: -; v_call: TRBV11-3; d_call: TRBD2; j_call: TRBJ2-2; cdr3_aa: CASSSGLAGSFGELFF; cdr3_nt: TGTGCCAGCAGCTCCGGACTAGCGGGATCGTTCGGGGAGCTGTTTTTT
clone_size: -; v_call: TRBV7-2; d_call: TRBD1; j_call: TRBJ2-3; cdr3_aa: CASSPRTGRADTQYF; cdr3_nt: TGTGCCAGCAGCCCCCGGACAGGGCGCGCAGATACGCAGTATTTT
clone_size: -; v_call: TRBV12-5; d_call: -; j_call: TRBJ2-2; cdr3_aa: CASGPYTGELFF; cdr3_nt: TGTGCTAGTGGTCCCTACACCGGGGAGCTGTTTTTT
clone_size: -; v_call: TRBV28; d_call: -; j_call: TRBJ2-1; cdr3_aa: CASSSPTEGRNEQFF; cdr3_nt: TGTGCCAGCAGTTCCCCTACGGAGGGTCGCAATGAGCAGTTCTTC
clone_size: -; v_call: TRBV6-4; d_call: -; j_call: TRBJ1-2; cdr3_aa: CASSDSSRHIRGTNYGYTF; cdr3_nt: TGTGCCAGCAGTGACTCGAGTCGACATATTCGGGGTACTAACTATGGCTACACCTTC
clone_size: -; v_call: TRBV5-1; d_call: TRBD1; j_call: TRBJ1-4; cdr3_aa: CASSPGTASNEKLFF; cdr3_nt: TGCGCCAGCAGCCCGGGGACAGCATCTAATGAAAAACTGTTTTTT
clone_size: once; v_call: TRBV6-5; d_call: -; j_call: TRBJ2-7; cdr3_aa: CASSELQGYEQYF; cdr3_nt: TGTGCCAGCAGTGAACTACAGGGCTACGAGCAGTACTTC
clone_size: -; v_call: TRBV9; d_call: -; j_call: TRBJ1-3; cdr3_aa: CASTPSGGSGNTIYF; cdr3_nt: TGTGCCAGCACCCCATCGGGGGGAAGTGGAAACACCATATATTTT
clone_size: -; v_call: TRBV18; d_call: -; j_call: TRBJ1-1; cdr3_aa: CASSPGQTNTEAFF; cdr3_nt: TGTGCCAGCTCACCAGGACAGACGAACACTGAAGCTTTCTTT
clone_size: -; v_call: TRBV2; d_call: TRBD1; j_call: TRBJ1-1; cdr3_aa: CASITDRANTEAFF; cdr3_nt: TGTGCCAGCATTACCGACAGGGCGAACACTGAAGCTTTCTTT